What follows describes a single T cell receptor (beta chain). The data were produced by immunoSEQ multiplex PCR, yet TCRdb's version contains in-frame clones alone and is incomplete. Found here are fewer than 700,000 clones, approximately 88% of them singletons; the top ten hold 0.0085% to 0.012%. Trimming cost V 0 bases and J 2 bases, with 12 bases left between them. The CDR3 has 15 amino acids. The germline V gene encodes CDR1 SGHTS and CDR2 YDEGEE. This sample stems from a study of shared T cell receptors in the human thymus. These same data were also listed under a study on human thymus T cells. That work contributes: Resections from corrective heart surgery supplied the thymus tissue.

This rearrangement joins TRBV5-8 to TRBJ2-7; D unresolved. This clonotype originated in a boy less than two years old with a congenital heart defect. The sequenced sample consisted of thymocytes. CDR3 DNA sequence: TGTGCCAGCAGCTTGGGCCCTCCAGGAACCTACGAGCAGTACTTC. This gives the protein CASSLGPPGTYEQYF.